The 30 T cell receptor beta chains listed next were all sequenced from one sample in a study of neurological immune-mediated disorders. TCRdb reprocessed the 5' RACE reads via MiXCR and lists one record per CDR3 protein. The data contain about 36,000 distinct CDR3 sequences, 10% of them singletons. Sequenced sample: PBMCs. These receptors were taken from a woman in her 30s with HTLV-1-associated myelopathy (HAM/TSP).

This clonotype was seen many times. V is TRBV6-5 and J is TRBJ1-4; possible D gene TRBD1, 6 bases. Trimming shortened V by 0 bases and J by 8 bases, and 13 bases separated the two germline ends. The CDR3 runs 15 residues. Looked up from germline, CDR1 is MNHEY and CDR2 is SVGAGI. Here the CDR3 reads CASSYSRGLNEKLFF. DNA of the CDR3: TGTGCCAGCAGTTACTCGCGGGGGCTGAACGAAAAACTGTTTTTT.

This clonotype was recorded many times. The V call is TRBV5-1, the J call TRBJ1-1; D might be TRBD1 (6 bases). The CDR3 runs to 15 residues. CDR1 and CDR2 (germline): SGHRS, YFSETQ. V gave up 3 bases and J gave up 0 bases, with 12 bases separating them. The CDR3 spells CASSSEGGVNTEAFF. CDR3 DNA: TGCGCCAGCAGCTCCGAGGGGGGGGTGAACACTGAAGCTTTCTTT.

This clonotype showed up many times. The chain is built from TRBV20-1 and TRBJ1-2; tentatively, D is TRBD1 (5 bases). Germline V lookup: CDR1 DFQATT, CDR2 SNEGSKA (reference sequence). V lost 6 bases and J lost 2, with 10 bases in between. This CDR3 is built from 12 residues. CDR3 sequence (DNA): TGCAGTGCCACCGGACACAACTATGGCTACACCTTC. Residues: CSATGHNYGYTF.

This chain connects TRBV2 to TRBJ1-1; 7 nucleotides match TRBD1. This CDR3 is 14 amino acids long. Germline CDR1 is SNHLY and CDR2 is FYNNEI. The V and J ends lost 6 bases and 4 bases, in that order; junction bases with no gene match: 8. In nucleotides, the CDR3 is TGTGCCAGCAGAGCCACAGGGGTGGGCACTGAAGCTTTCTTT. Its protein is CASRATGVGTEAFF. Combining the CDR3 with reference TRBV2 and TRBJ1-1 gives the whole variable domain EPEVTQTPSHQVTQMGQEVILRCVPISNHLYFYWYRQILGQKVEFLVSFYNNEISEKSEIFDDQFSVERPDGSNFTLKIRSTKLEDSAMYFCASRATGVGTEAFFGQGTRLTVV.

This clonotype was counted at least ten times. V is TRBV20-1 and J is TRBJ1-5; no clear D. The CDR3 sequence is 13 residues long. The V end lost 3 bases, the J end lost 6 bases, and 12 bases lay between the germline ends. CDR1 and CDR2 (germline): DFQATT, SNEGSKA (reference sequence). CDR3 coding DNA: TGCAGTGCTAGGCCAGCTCCGGGTCAGCCCCAGCATTTT. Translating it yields CSARPAPGQPQHF.

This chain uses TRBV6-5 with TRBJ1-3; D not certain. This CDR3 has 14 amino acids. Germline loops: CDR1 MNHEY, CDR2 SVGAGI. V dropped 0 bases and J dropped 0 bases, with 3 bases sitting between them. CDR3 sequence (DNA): TGTGCCAGCAGTTACTCGACCTCTGGAAACACCATATATTTT. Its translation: CASSYSTSGNTIYF.

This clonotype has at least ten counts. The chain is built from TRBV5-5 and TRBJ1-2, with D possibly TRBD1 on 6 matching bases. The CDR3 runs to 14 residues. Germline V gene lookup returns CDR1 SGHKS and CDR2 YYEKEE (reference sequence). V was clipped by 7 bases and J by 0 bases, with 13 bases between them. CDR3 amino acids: CASFTGTANYGYTF. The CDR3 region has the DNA TGTGCCAGCTTTACAGGGACGGCTAACTATGGCTACACCTTC. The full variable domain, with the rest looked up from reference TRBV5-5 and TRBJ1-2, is DAGVTQSPTHLIKTRGQQVTLRCSPISGHKSVSWYQQVLGQGPQFIFQYYEKEERGRGNFPDRFSARQFPNYSSELNVNALLLGDSALYLCASFTGTANYGYTFGSGTRLTVV.

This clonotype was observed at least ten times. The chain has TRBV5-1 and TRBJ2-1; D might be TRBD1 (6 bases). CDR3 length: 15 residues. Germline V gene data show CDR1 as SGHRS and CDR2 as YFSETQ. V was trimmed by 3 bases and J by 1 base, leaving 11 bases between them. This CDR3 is CASSSTGSSYNEQFF. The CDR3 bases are TGCGCCAGCAGCTCAACAGGGAGTTCCTACAATGAGCAGTTCTTC.

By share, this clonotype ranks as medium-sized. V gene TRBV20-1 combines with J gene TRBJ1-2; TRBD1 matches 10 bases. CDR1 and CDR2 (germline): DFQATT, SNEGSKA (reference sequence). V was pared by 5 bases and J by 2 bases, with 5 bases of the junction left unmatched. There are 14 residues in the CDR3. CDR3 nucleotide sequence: TGCAGTGCTGTCCCGGGACAGGGGAACTATGGCTACACCTTC. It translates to CSAVPGQGNYGYTF.

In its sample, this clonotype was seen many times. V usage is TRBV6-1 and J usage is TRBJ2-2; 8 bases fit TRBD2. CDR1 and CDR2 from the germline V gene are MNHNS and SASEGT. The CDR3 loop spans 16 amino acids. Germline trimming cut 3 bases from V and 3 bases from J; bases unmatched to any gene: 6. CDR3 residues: CASSDYPRGDTGELFF. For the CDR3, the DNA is TGTGCCAGCAGTGACTATCCGCGGGGGGACACCGGGGAGCTGTTTTTT.

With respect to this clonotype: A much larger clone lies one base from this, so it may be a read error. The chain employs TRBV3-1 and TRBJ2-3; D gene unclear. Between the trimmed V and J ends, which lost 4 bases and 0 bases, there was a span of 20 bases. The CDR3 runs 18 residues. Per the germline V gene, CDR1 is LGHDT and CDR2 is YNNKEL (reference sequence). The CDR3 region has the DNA TGTGCCAGCAGCCCCCCGTCGTCGTGGAAGACTAGCACAGATACGCAGTATTTT. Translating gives CASSPPSSWKTSTDTQYF.

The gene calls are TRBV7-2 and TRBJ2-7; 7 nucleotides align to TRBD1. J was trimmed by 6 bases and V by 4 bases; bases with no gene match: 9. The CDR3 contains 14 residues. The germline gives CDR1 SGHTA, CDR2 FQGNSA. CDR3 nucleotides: TGTGCCAGCAGCTCGACAGGGTACTTATCCGAGCAGTACTTC. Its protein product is CASSSTGYLSEQYF.

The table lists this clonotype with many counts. CDR3 in DNA: TGTGCCATCAGGTCTAGCGGGGGTCGGAATGAGCAGTTCTTC. Translated, it gives CAIRSSGGRNEQFF. The chain uses TRBV10-3 and TRBJ2-1, with 10 nucleotides matching TRBD2. The CDR3 length is 14 residues. Germline-derived CDR1 and CDR2 are ENHRY and SYGVKD. V shed 6 bases and J 7 bases; nucleotides not matched to a gene: 6.

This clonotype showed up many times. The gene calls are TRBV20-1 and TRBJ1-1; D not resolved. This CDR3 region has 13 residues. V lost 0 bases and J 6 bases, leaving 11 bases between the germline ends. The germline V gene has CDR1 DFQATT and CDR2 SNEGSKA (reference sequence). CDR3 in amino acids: CSAREEGLAEAFF. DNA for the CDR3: TGCAGTGCTAGAGAGGAGGGTCTCGCTGAAGCTTTCTTT.

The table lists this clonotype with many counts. The CDR3 DNA reads as TGTGCCAGCAGCTTCCTCTCCGGTGGGGCGAGGACTGAAGCTTTCTTT. It is translated as CASSFLSGGARTEAFF. The chain employs TRBV11-2 and TRBJ1-1, with D possibly matching TRBD1 (5 bases). Between the trimmed V and J ends, which lost 3 bases and 5 bases, there was a span of 19 bases. Germline CDR1 is SGHAT and CDR2 is FQNNGV. The CDR3 runs 16 residues.

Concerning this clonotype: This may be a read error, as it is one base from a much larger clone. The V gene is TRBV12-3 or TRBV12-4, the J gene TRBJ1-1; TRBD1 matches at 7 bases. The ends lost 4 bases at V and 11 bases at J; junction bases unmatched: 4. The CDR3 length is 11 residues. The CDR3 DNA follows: TGTGCCAGCAGTTCGACAGGGTCGGCTTTCTTT. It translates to CASSSTGSAFF.

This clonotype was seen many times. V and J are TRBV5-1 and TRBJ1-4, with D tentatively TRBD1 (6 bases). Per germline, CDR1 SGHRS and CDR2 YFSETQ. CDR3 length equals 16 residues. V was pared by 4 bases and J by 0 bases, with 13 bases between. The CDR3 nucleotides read TGCGCCAGCAGCAAAGGGGGGGGGGCAACTAATGAAAAACTGTTTTTT. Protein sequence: CASSKGGGATNEKLFF.

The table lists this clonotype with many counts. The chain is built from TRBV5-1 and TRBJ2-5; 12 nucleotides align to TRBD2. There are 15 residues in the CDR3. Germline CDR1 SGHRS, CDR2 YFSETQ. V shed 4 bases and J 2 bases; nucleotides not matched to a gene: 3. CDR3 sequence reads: CASSPLAGGQETQYF. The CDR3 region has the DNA TGCGCCAGCAGCCCCCTAGCGGGGGGGCAAGAGACCCAGTACTTC.

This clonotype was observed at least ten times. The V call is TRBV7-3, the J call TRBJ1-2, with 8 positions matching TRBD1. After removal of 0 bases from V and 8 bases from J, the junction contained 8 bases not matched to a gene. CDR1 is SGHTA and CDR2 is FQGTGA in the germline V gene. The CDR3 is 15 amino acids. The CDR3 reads CASSLTGRGPDGYTF. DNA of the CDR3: TGTGCCAGCAGCTTAACCGGCAGGGGGCCCGACGGCTACACCTTC.

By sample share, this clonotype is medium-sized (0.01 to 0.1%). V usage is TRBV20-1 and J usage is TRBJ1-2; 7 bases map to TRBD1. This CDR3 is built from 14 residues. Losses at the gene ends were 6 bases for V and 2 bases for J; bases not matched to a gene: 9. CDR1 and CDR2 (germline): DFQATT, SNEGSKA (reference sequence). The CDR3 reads CSAGPYRGNYGYTF. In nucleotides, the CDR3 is TGCAGTGCCGGACCATACAGGGGAAACTATGGCTACACCTTC.

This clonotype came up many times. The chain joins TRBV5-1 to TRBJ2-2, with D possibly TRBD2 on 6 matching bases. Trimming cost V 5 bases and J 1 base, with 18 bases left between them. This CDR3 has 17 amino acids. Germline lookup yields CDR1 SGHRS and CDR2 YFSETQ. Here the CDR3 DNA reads TGCGCCAGCAGTGGTGATCGCGGGACTGGGAACACCGGGGAGCTGTTTTTT. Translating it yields CASSGDRGTGNTGELFF.

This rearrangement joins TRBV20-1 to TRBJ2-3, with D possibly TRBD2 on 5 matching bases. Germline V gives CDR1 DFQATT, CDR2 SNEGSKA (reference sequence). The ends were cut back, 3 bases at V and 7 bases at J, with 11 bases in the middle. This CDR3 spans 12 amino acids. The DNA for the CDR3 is TGCAGTGCTAGTAAGAGCGGCAATACGCAGTATTTT. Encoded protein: CSASKSGNTQYF.

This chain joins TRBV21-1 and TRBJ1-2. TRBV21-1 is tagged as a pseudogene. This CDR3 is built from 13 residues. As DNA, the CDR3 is TGTGCCAGCAGCAGGAGCCGACCGTATGGCTACACCTTC. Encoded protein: CASSRSRPYGYTF.

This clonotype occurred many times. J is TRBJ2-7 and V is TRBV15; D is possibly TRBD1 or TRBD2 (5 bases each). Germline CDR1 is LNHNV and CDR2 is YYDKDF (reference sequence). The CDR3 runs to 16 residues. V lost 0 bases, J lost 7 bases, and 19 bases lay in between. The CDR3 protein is CATSRDYGSRDGEQYF. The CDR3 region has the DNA TGTGCCACCAGCAGAGATTACGGGTCGAGGGACGGTGAGCAGTACTTC.

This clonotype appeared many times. The CDR3 DNA sequence: TGTGCCAGCAGCAAAAATCCCGGGGAGCTGTTTTTT. It translates to CASSKNPGELFF. The chain carries TRBV21-1 and TRBJ2-2. TRBV21-1 is a pseudogene locus. The CDR3 is 12 amino acids.

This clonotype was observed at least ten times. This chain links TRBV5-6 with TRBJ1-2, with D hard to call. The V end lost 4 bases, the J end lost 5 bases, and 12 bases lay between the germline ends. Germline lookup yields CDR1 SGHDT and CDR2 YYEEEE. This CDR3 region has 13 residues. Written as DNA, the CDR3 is TGTGCCAGCAGCCGTCGGGTCTATTATGGCTACACCTTC. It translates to CASSRRVYYGYTF.

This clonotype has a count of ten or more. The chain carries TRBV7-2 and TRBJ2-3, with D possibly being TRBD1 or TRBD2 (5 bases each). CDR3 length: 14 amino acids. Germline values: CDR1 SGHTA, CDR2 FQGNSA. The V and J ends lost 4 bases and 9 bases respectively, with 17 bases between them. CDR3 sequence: CASSSSGPRGTQYF. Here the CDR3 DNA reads TGTGCCAGCAGCTCTTCAGGTCCCCGGGGCACGCAGTATTTT.

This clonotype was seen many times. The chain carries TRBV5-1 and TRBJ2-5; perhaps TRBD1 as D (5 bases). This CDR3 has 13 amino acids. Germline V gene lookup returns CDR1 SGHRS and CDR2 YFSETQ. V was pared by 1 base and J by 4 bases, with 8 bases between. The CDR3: CASSLWGGETQYF. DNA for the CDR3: TGCGCCAGCAGCTTGTGGGGCGGAGAGACCCAGTACTTC.

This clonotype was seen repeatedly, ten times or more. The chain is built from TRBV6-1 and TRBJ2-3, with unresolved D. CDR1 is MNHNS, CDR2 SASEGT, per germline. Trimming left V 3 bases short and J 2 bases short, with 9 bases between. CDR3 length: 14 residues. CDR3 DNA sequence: TGTGCCAGCAGTGACGGGCCAGACACAGATACGCAGTATTTT. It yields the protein CASSDGPDTDTQYF.

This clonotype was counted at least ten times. The CDR3 protein is CASSLAGSGTEAFF. In nucleotides, the CDR3 is TGCGCCAGCAGCCTCGCAGGGAGTGGGACTGAAGCTTTCTTT. The rearrangement joins TRBV5-1 to TRBJ1-1; D perhaps matches TRBD1 (5 bases). Deletions cut 4 bases from V and 5 bases from J, with 15 bases between. CDR1 SGHRS and CDR2 YFSETQ come from the germline V gene. The CDR3 has 14 amino acids.